The 8 T cell receptor beta chains listed next were all sequenced from one sample in a study of blood T cells in healthy people across ages. The authors ran a second PCR of 7 to 11 cycles using a sample-barcoded 5' primer and a J-beta primer mix. TCRdb re-called the 5' RACE reads with MiXCR, one entry per CDR3 protein. Of 600,000 or so distinct CDR3 sequences listed, 45% to 55% were seen once; the top ten hold 20% to 25%. The sample comprised blood. These receptors came from a man older than 75 in good health.

This clonotype was detected only a few times. The chain employs TRBV7-3 and TRBJ2-1; 8 bases align to TRBD2. Germline V gives CDR1 SGHTA, CDR2 FQGTGA. Trimming cost V 2 bases and J 8 bases; bases outside gene matches: 11. This CDR3 has 16 residues. The CDR3: CASSLGLAGSIYEQFF. CDR3 DNA sequence: TGTGCCAGCAGCTTAGGTCTAGCGGGCTCTATCTATGAGCAGTTCTTC.

This chain connects TRBV20-1 to TRBJ1-6, with 8 bases matching TRBD1. Germline assignment: CDR1 DFQATT and CDR2 SNEGSKA (reference sequence). The CDR3 runs 16 residues. Trimming removed 0 bases from V and 7 bases from J; junction bases left unmatched: 8. The CDR3 bases are TGCAGTGCTAGAGATCACCCGACAGGGGCAAATTCACCCCTCCACTTT. Protein product: CSARDHPTGANSPLHF.

The table lists this clonotype with a few counts. The V call is TRBV15, the J call TRBJ2-4; the D gene is possibly TRBD2 (6 bases). CDR3 length: 12 amino acids. Germline assignment: CDR1 LNHNV and CDR2 YYDKDF (reference sequence). V was shortened by 11 bases and J by 6 bases, with 14 bases between the two germline ends. CDR3 nucleotide sequence: TGTGCCTCCACCGGGGGTGGAAACATTCAGTACTTC. Amino acid sequence: CASTGGGNIQYF. Full variable domain (rest looked up from reference TRBV15 and TRBJ2-4): DAMVIQNPRYQVTQFGKPVTLSCSQTLNHNVMYWYQQKSSQAPKLLFHYYDKDFNNEADTPDNFQSRRPNTSFCFLDIRSPGLGDTAMYLCASTGGGNIQYFGAGTRLSVL.

This clonotype was observed a handful of times. CDR3 loop: CASSLVRGVTEAFF. CDR3 DNA sequence: TGCGCCAGCAGCTTGGTAAGGGGGGTCACTGAAGCTTTCTTT. This chain connects TRBV5-1 to TRBJ1-1; a possible D gene is TRBD1 (6 bases). The CDR3 has 14 residues. Looked up from germline, CDR1 is SGHRS and CDR2 is YFSETQ. Trimming removed 0 bases at V and 4 bases at J, with 10 bases between.

This sequence joins TRBV13 and TRBJ2-3; D tentatively fits TRBD1 or TRBD2 (6 bases each). Germline V lookup: CDR1 PRHDT, CDR2 FYEKMQ (reference sequence). The CDR3 length is 16 residues. V lost 1 base and J lost 2, with 13 bases in between. As DNA, the CDR3 is TGTGCCAGCAGCTTAGTGGTAGGGGGGAACACAGATACGCAGTATTTT. Translated, it gives CASSLVVGGNTDTQYF.

At least ten counts were recorded for this clonotype. V gene TRBV6-6 combines with J gene TRBJ1-2; 10 nucleotides agree with TRBD1. V was clipped by 7 bases and J by 7 bases; unmatched bases: 12. There are 15 residues in the CDR3. The V gene's germline CDR1 is MNHNY and CDR2 SVGAGI (reference sequence). This CDR3 is CASTQFPGQGSGYTF. The CDR3 DNA follows: TGTGCCAGCACCCAATTCCCGGGACAGGGGTCTGGCTACACCTTC.

With respect to this clonotype: One base away lies a much larger clone, so this may be a sequencing read error. This chain links TRBV6-5 with TRBJ2-7, with D perhaps TRBD2 (6 bases). The CDR3 consists of 15 residues. V gave up 5 bases and J gave up 1 base, with 15 bases separating them. Germline V gene data show CDR1 as MNHEY and CDR2 as SVGAGI. The CDR3 nucleotides are TGTGCCAGCAGTGACCGCCGGGGACTTTCCTACGAGCAGTACTTC. Amino acids: CASSDRRGLSYEQYF.

This clonotype was counted a few times. The V and J genes are TRBV5-1 and TRBJ2-5, with 10 bases identical to TRBD2. Germline trimming cut 1 base from V and 4 bases from J; bases unmatched to any gene: 4. This CDR3 has 15 residues. Germline loops: CDR1 SGHRS, CDR2 YFSETQ. In DNA, the CDR3 is TGCGCCAGCAGCTTGCGTAGCGGGGGGAGAGAGACCCAGTACTTC. Protein product: CASSLRSGGRETQYF.